These 24 T cell receptor beta chains share one sample of origin, sequenced in a study of T cell responses to AZD1222 COVID-19 vaccine. Profiling relied on immunoSEQ multiplex PCR, and the TCRdb table lists in-frame clones only, not all of them. The sample has some 170,000 clones; around 90% are singletons. The sample consisted of peripheral blood, taken on day 0 of MenACWY control vaccination. The receptors here all came from an adult in good health.

This chain links TRBV4-3 with TRBJ2-7; D may be TRBD1 (6 bases). The CDR3 consists of 13 residues. Germline V gene data show CDR1 as LGHNA and CDR2 as YSLEER. Trimming stripped 1 base from V and 5 bases from J, with 9 bases between. The CDR3 coding sequence is TGCGCCAGCAGCCAAGGACAGGTGGACGAGCAGTACTTC. It is translated as CASSQGQVDEQYF.

The rearrangement links TRBV29-1 to TRBJ2-5, with TRBD1 matching over 7 bases. CDR3 size: 12 residues. Per the germline V gene, CDR1 is SQVTM and CDR2 is ANQGSEA. J lost 2 bases, V lost 7 bases, and 4 bases had no gene match. The CDR3, as DNA: TGCAGCGCCCGGACAGGACAAGAGACCCAGTACTTC. Its protein is CSARTGQETQYF.

This sequence joins TRBV7-9 and TRBJ2-1, with D perhaps TRBD2 (6 bases). The germline V gene encodes CDR1 SEHNR and CDR2 FQNEAQ (reference sequence). Trimming took off 2 bases at V and 10 bases at J, with 9 bases between the two ends. The CDR3 spans 12 residues. CDR3 DNA sequence: TGTGCCAGCAGCTTACTAGCGTGGGAGCAGTTCTTC. It specifies CASSLLAWEQFF.

The chain joins TRBV28 to TRBJ2-2; D possibly corresponds to TRBD2 (6 bases). The V end was cut by 2 bases, the J end by 4 bases, with 14 bases between. Germline V lookup: CDR1 MDHEN, CDR2 SYDVKM. There are 16 residues in the CDR3. Written as DNA, the CDR3 is TGTGCCAGCAGTTTAAGTCAGGCCGGGAGCACCGGGGAGCTGTTTTTT. It encodes CASSLSQAGSTGELFF. Complete variable domain (other parts from reference TRBV28 and TRBJ2-2): DVKVTQSSRYLVKRTGEKVFLECVQDMDHENMFWYRQDPGLGLRLIYFSYDVKMKEKGDIPEGYSVSREKKERFSLILESASTNQTSMYLCASSLSQAGSTGELFFGEGSRLTVL.

The CDR3 spells CASSQFGLAGVSYEQYF. For the CDR3, the DNA is TGTGCCAGCAGCCAATTTGGACTAGCGGGAGTGTCGTACGAGCAGTACTTC. This chain joins TRBV4-2 and TRBJ2-7; 13 nucleotides match TRBD2. The germline CDR1 and CDR2 sequences are LGHNA and YNFKEQ. After removal of 2 bases from V and 4 bases from J, the junction contained 8 bases not matched to a gene. This CDR3 region has 17 residues.

CDR3 amino acids: CASSLQGRDNQPQHF. CDR3 in DNA: TGTGCCAGCAGTTTACAGGGAAGGGACAATCAGCCCCAGCATTTT. The chain joins TRBV2 to TRBJ1-5, with D possibly TRBD1 on 6 matching bases. The germline V gene has CDR1 SNHLY and CDR2 FYNNEI. This CDR3 is built from 15 residues. The V end lost 5 bases, the J end lost 3 bases, and 14 bases lay between the germline ends.

The CDR3 sequence is CASSRDRSSYEQYF. The CDR3 DNA reads TGTGCCAGCAGTCGGGACAGGAGCTCCTACGAGCAGTACTTC. The J gene is TRBJ2-7, the V gene TRBV7-9; 8 bases fit TRBD1. Germline V gene sequence: CDR1 SEHNR, CDR2 FQNEAQ (reference sequence). V trimming: 6 bases; J trimming: 0 bases; junction bases outside the gene matches: 4. The CDR3 loop spans 14 amino acids.

V and J are TRBV11-3 and TRBJ2-7; 7 nucleotides align to TRBD1. Germline loops: CDR1 SGHNT, CDR2 YENEEA. With V trimmed by 1 base and J by 3 bases, 3 bases remained unmatched. This CDR3 has 14 amino acids. The CDR3: CASSLGRGNYEQYF. CDR3 DNA sequence: TGTGCCAGCAGCTTAGGCAGGGGGAACTACGAGCAGTACTTC.

Regarding this clone: This specimen includes other DNA sequences encoding the same CDR3. The rearrangement uses TRBV3-1 (or the pseudogene TRBV3-2) and TRBJ2-7; D unresolved. Trimming pared 2 bases from V and 4 bases from J, leaving 3 bases between. Germline CDR1 is LGHDT and CDR2 is YNNKEL (reference sequence). The CDR3 length is 11 residues. The CDR3 bases are TGTGCCAGCAGCCAATTATACGAGCAGTACTTC. It specifies CASSQLYEQYF.

The chain employs TRBV27 and TRBJ1-5; maybe TRBD1 (6 bases). CDR3 length: 15 residues. Between the trimmed V and J ends, which lost 0 bases and 3 bases, there was a span of 9 bases. The germline V gene has CDR1 MNHEY and CDR2 SMNVEV (reference sequence). The CDR3 nucleotides read TGTGCCAGCAGTTTATCGCAGGGGCTCAATCAGCCCCAGCATTTT. This sequence encodes CASSLSQGLNQPQHF.

The rearrangement joins TRBV28 to TRBJ1-2, with TRBD1 identical over 7 bases. The CDR3 has 13 residues. V dropped 5 bases and J dropped 8; count of bases not matched to a gene: 8. Germline values: CDR1 MDHEN, CDR2 SYDVKM. The CDR3 spells CASSNTGAEGYTF. Written as DNA, the CDR3 is TGTGCCAGCAGTAATACAGGGGCGGAAGGCTACACCTTC.

This clone appeared a single time. This rearrangement joins TRBV5-1 to TRBJ1-1, with a possible D match to TRBD1 (6 bases). This CDR3 comprises 16 residues. V was trimmed by 0 bases and J by 1 base, leaving 13 bases between them. Looked up from germline, CDR1 is SGHRS and CDR2 is YFSETQ. CDR3 protein: CASSLGGVRGNTEAFF. For the CDR3, the DNA is TGCGCCAGCAGCTTGGGCGGGGTCAGGGGGAACACTGAAGCTTTCTTT.

The count of this clone is one. The chain is built from TRBV24-1 and TRBJ2-1; possible D gene TRBD2, 6 bases. The CDR3 runs 15 residues. Looked up from germline, CDR1 is KGHDR and CDR2 is SFDVKD. V lost 1 base and J 7 bases, leaving 13 bases between the germline ends. CDR3 protein: CATSDFSLRGNEQFF. In DNA form, the CDR3 reads TGTGCCACCAGTGATTTTAGTCTTCGGGGGAATGAGCAGTTCTTC.

There are a few counts of this clone. Written as DNA, the CDR3 is TGCAGCGTTGGACAGGGTCTGATGACTGAAGCTTTCTTT. The encoded protein is CSVGQGLMTEAFF. The rearrangement links TRBV29-1 to TRBJ1-1; 7 positions match TRBD1. The germline CDR1 and CDR2 sequences are SQVTM and ANQGSEA. The junction had 7 bases not matched to a gene; V was cut back by 4 bases and J by 5 bases. CDR3 length: 13 residues.

The chain recombines TRBV6-6 with TRBJ2-6; D uncertain. Trimming cost V 2 bases and J 0 bases, with 5 bases left between them. CDR1 MNHNY and CDR2 SVGAGI come from the germline V gene (reference sequence). This CDR3 is 15 amino acids long. CDR3 region: CASSYQASGANVLTF. In DNA, the CDR3 is TGTGCCAGCAGTTACCAAGCCTCTGGGGCCAACGTCCTGACTTTC.

The CDR3 sequence is CASSLGRFANTGELFF. The CDR3 DNA reads as TGTGCCAGCAGCTTAGGACGATTCGCGAACACCGGGGAGCTGTTTTTT. V is TRBV11-2 and J is TRBJ2-2; D call uncertain. The CDR3 covers 16 residues. From germline, CDR1 is SGHAT and CDR2 FQNNGV. V was clipped by 1 base and J by 0 bases, with 9 bases between them.

Comment on this clone: The identical CDR3 is also encoded by other nucleotide sequences in the sample. The J gene is TRBJ2-6, the V gene TRBV28, with D unclear. CDR3 length equals 14 residues. CDR1 is MDHEN and CDR2 is SYDVKM in the germline V gene. Trimming removed 2 bases from V and 0 bases from J, with 2 bases in between. CDR3 coding DNA: TGTGCCAGCAGTTTAAGCTCTGGGGCCAACGTCCTGACTTTC. As protein: CASSLSSGANVLTF.

The chain combines TRBV29-1 with TRBJ2-3; 7 bases match TRBD2. The ends lost 3 bases at V and 0 bases at J; junction bases unmatched: 6. Germline V CDR1 and CDR2: SQVTM, ANQGSEA. The CDR3 covers 15 residues. CDR3 nucleotides: TGCAGCGTTGATATGCCTAGCGGAAGCACAGATACGCAGTATTTT. It translates to CSVDMPSGSTDTQYF.

This clone appeared once. The chain links TRBV27 to TRBJ1-4; tentative D call: TRBD1 (6 bases). V was pared by 3 bases and J by 0 bases, with 8 bases between. CDR3 length: 15 residues. Germline loops: CDR1 MNHEY, CDR2 SMNVEV (reference sequence). The CDR3: CASSLGQPTNEKLFF. CDR3 bases: TGTGCCAGCAGTTTGGGACAACCAACTAATGAAAAACTGTTTTTT.

V usage is TRBV11-2 and J usage is TRBJ1-5; D is unclear. The CDR3 spans 14 residues. The germline gives CDR1 SGHAT, CDR2 FQNNGV. Trimming stripped 1 base from V and 1 base from J, with 5 bases between. The chain's CDR3 is CASSLGWSNQPQHF. DNA of the CDR3: TGTGCCAGCAGCTTAGGATGGAGCAATCAGCCCCAGCATTTT.

V usage is TRBV5-1 and J usage is TRBJ2-7; D unresolved. This CDR3 region has 14 residues. Germline loops: CDR1 SGHRS, CDR2 YFSETQ. Trimming left V 0 bases short and J 5 bases short, with 12 bases between. CDR3 sequence (DNA): TGCGCCAGCAGCTTGGAGGGTAGCATAGACGAGCAGTACTTC. Encoded protein: CASSLEGSIDEQYF.

This chain links TRBV28 with TRBJ2-7; no firm D call. V gave up 3 bases and J gave up 3 bases, with 9 bases separating them. Germline V gene lookup returns CDR1 MDHEN and CDR2 SYDVKM. This CDR3 has 13 residues. This chain's CDR3 is CASSFSNSYEQYF. The CDR3 bases are TGTGCCAGCAGTTTTTCTAACAGCTACGAGCAGTACTTC.

The table lists this clone with a few counts. CDR3 DNA sequence: TGTGCCAGCAGTTATTTCAGATTTGATGAGCAGTTCTTC. Protein: CASSYFRFDEQFF. The V call is TRBV6-2 or TRBV6-3, the J call TRBJ2-1; D remains unclear. The CDR3 runs 13 residues. Germline V gene sequence: CDR1 MNHEY, CDR2 SVGEGT. Trimming removed 3 bases from V and 8 bases from J, with 11 bases in between.

The V gene is TRBV7-8, the J gene TRBJ1-5, with a weak D call TRBD1 (5 bases). Germline values: CDR1 SGHVS, CDR2 FQNEAQ. Trimming took 1 base from V and 4 from J, leaving 11 bases between them. The CDR3 loop spans 15 amino acids. CDR3 sequence (DNA): TGTGCCAGCAGCTTAGAGACAGCCTTAAATCAGCCCCAGCATTTT. This gives the protein CASSLETALNQPQHF.